Listed below are T cell receptor beta chains from one sample, sequenced in a study of graft-versus-host responses after intestinal transplantation. These receptors' targets are unknown. The data were produced by immunoSEQ multiplex PCR, yet TCRdb's version contains in-frame clones alone and is incomplete. The sample has tens of thousands of clones, 85% to 95% seen once. The sequences come from unstimulated CD8+ T cells sorted from spleen or lymph node cells, collected before intestinal transplant. The receptors were sampled from a human donor who received an intestinal transplant. CDR3s include the opening cysteine and the closing phenylalanine or tryptophan.

TRBV27,TRBJ2-1,CASTLSPGLNNEQFF
TRBV4-3,TRBJ2-7,CASSHDRDRNSYEQYF
TRBV30,TRBJ2-1,CAWSVGQALLVEQFF
TRBV9,TRBJ1-2,CASSDHLGRGYTF
TRBV7-8,TRBJ2-5,CASSLAGETQYF
TRBV15,TRBJ2-5,CATSREGRYQETQYF
TRBV5-6,TRBJ2-4,CASSRPCGRAAKNIQYF
TRBV4-1,TRBJ2-2,CASSQGVSANTGELFF
TRBV28,TRBJ2-2,CASSLIGELFF
TRBV5-1,-,CASSLVGSSPIYEYEQYF
TRBV5-1,TRBJ2-6,CASSLASGANVLTF
TRBV5-5,TRBJ2-3,CASRPGTGGTSTDTQYF
TRBV28,TRBJ2-1,CASSRERNLEVYNEQFF
TRBV2,TRBJ2-7,CASSLRWTSGRNEVRVYEQYF
TRBV7-2,TRBJ1-1,CASSLVGGSHTEAFF
TRBV7-8,TRBJ1-1,CASSLGTEAFF
TRBV5-6,TRBJ2-7,CASRLEADSYEQYF
TRBV5-6,TRBJ2-2,CASSFKDFIPGELFF
TRBV10-3,TRBJ1-5,CAISPQGSNQPQHF
TRBV7-9,TRBJ2-7,CASSLAQGVSYEQYF
TRBV6-5,TRBJ2-1,CASSSLVLPSEQFF
TRBV2,TRBJ2-4,CASSPGAKNIQYF
TRBV19,TRBJ2-1,CASSKGISSYNEQFF
TRBV9,TRBJ1-1,CASSVSWGRLPNTEAFF
TRBV25-1,TRBJ1-1,CASSGFTGLYTEAFF
TRBV27,TRBJ2-1,CASRVVAGAFNEQFF
TRBV5-1,TRBJ1-4,CASSFLRWNGEKLFF
TRBV11-2,TRBJ1-1,CASSLGGQSRGMNTEAFF
TRBV6-1,TRBJ1-5,CASRPRSSNQPQHF
TRBV7-3,TRBJ1-1,CASSLTHRGGHFPPSDTEAFF
TRBV4-2,TRBJ2-7,CASSQDGDYEQYF
TRBV9,TRBJ2-7,CASSTYRDTHEQYF
TRBV30,TRBJ2-1,CAWGGQGADGQFF
TRBV6-1,TRBJ2-5,CASSEDIGVQETQYF
TRBV5-1,TRBJ2-7,CASSSGDYEQYF
TRBV19,TRBJ2-2,CASSIGTSGSFPGELFF
TRBV7-2,TRBJ2-1,CASSLGAVSYNEQFF
TRBV5-1,TRBJ2-1,CASSTLAGDDNEQFF
TRBV28,TRBJ1-1,CASSPGPHPNTEAFF
TRBV5-4,TRBJ1-2,CASSFWGSDYGYTF
TRBV19,TRBJ2-1,CASSISVTSGSHNEQFF
TRBV25-1,TRBJ2-1,CASKGTVHPNEQFF
TRBV5-1,TRBJ2-7,CASTNDRYDYEQYF
TRBV25-1,TRBJ1-2,CASSPTGGASYGYTF
TRBV7-6,TRBJ2-1,CASSLRRLAGGSSYNEQFF
TRBV13,-,CASSPAGTGTYEQYF
TRBV7-9,TRBJ2-1,CASSTAGGPYNEQFF
TRBV6-5,TRBJ2-7,CASRGNSHEQYF
TRBV5-6,TRBJ1-3,CASSQTPGDANTIYF
TRBV27,TRBJ2-3,CASSLACPCARILNTSTDTQYF
TRBV10-2,TRBJ2-1,CASIRGNYNEQFF
TRBV30,TRBJ1-2,CAWTESRTVPIYGYTF
TRBV15,TRBJ2-5,CATSLAGQFQETQYF
TRBV10-3,TRBJ1-2,CAIGTGGRGFYGYTF
TRBV28,TRBJ2-1,CASSQGTLSSYNEQFF
TRBV7-9,TRBJ1-3,CASSTYGQGVTGNTIYF
TRBV4-2,TRBJ1-1,CASSSRSREAFF